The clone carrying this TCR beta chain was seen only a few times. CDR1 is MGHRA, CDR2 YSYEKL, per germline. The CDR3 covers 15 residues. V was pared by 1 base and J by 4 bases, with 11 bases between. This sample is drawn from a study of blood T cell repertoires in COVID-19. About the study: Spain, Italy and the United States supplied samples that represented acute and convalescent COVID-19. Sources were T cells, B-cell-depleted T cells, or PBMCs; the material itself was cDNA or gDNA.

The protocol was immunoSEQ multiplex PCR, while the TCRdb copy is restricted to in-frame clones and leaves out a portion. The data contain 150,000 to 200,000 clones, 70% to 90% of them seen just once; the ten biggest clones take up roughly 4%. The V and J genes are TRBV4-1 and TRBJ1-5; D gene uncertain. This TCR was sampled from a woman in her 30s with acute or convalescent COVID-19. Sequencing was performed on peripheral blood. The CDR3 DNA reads TGCGCCAGCAGCCAAGTGACGGGGTCAAATCAGCCCCAGCATTTT. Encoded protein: CASSQVTGSNQPQHF.